This T cell receptor beta chain was found in a study of blood T cell repertoires in COVID-19. Using immunoSEQ multiplex PCR, the repertoire was profiled, and TCRdb retains in-frame clones only, with some absent. The table records 15,000 to 20,000 clones, roughly 89% of them present only once. Germline lookup yields CDR1 SGHNT and CDR2 YYREEE (reference sequence). Trimming at V came to 7 bases and at J to 6 bases, leaving 4 bases not matched to a gene. CDR3 length: 14 residues. This clonotype originated in a woman aged 80 or over with COVID-19, enrolled during active disease. The V call is TRBV5-4, the J call TRBJ1-4; TRBD1 agrees at 12 bases. The sequenced sample was peripheral blood. The CDR3 reads CASGGTGGDEKLFF. CDR3 DNA: TGTGCCAGCGGGGGGACAGGGGGCGATGAAAAACTGTTTTTT.